This TCR beta chain was identified during a study of T cell responses to AZD1222 COVID-19 vaccine (dated by TCRdb to about 2021). Background on the whole study: TCR sequencing was performed for 230 to 250 trial participants, of whom about 210 were given two doses of AZD1222 and around 25 were given two doses of MenACWY control vaccine. Trial participants were enrolled by age into subgroups of 18-55, 56-69 and 70-plus years, and roughly 150, 30 and 60 TCR-sequenced participants, respectively, were included in these subgroups.

With regard to this clone: Its cognate antigen has yet to be identified. No per-base quality is available; no much larger clone lies one base away.

The time point label here, explained by the study, means: about 28 days (+/-7) after the second vaccine dose. AZD1222 recipients given second doses at about 4 weeks or at about 12 weeks were pooled, since spike-specific TCR depth and breadth were not found to differ between the two schedules. Samples from vaccinated people were obtained from the UK trials COV001 and COV002, which included a single-blind randomized controlled phase 2/3 trial of AZD1222 (ChAdOx1 nCoV-19) in healthy adults. For TCRbeta chain sequencing, PBMC samples from trial participants were taken at day 0 and at day 28 after the second dose. Results the study describes overall, beyond this receptor: In the small 56-69-year group, the increase in depth fell short of significance, most likely because of low power. Most participants were white British and females outnumbered males, and the authors suggested that clonal diversity may have been underestimated. Conclusions about previously exposed vaccinees are limited because only 5 or 6 AZD1222 recipients were SARS-CoV-2 seropositive at baseline. The whole spike protein was spanned by vaccine-associated CD4 TCRs, and dominant responses were seen in regions 160-218 and 743-854. After two AZD1222 doses, both the breadth and the depth of spike-specific TCRs were significantly higher than at day 0 and than in MenACWY recipients. Reportedly, close to half of the unique spike-specific TCRs recognized epitopes lying outside the regions that are mutated in the B.1.351 and B.1.1.7 variants. Because no day 14 peak-response samples were available, the repertoires could be characterized only after the peak T cell response.

The CDR3 regions of human TCRbeta chains were analyzed by immunosequencing. From the authors' description of their analysis: TCRs in the repertoires were matched against a reference library of SARS-CoV-2-specific TCRs that had been generated with the MIRA antigen-specificity platform. Breadth was defined as the fraction of unique TCRs that were SARS-CoV-2-associated. Depth was defined as the fraction of total T cells that were SARS-CoV-2-associated. Each spike-specific TCR was assigned to its reactive spike region and to a CD4 or CD8 class using the MIRA data. Log10-transformed breadth and depth values were compared by one-way ANOVA with Sidak's multiple comparisons tests. Drawn from immuneACCESS, this table holds only the in-frame rearrangements with V and J called that TCRdb kept. Clones are partly lost; checked studies trace under half to an unresolved V gene and leave the rest unexplained. V and J calls and clone size are given by that table; D and trimming were obtained from the DNA. Recorded for this sample are over 110,000 clones; 85% to 90% of them occurred a single time. Of the sample, 1.5% to 2% is held by the ten largest clones.

This TCR was recovered from an adult who received the AZD1222 COVID-19 vaccine. Sample: peripheral blood, taken 28 days after the second AZD1222 dose.

The DNA is TGTGCCAGCAGCTTGGGGGGGGCAGGGGTGCTCCCTCCTGAAGCTTTCTTT. This gives the protein CASSLGGAGVLPPEAFF. The chain couples TRBV5-4 to TRBJ1-1, with TRBD1 as a weak D call on 6 bases. There are 17 amino acids in the CDR3, from cysteine to phenylalanine inclusive. Of the read, only the CDR3 DNA is kept; its 51 bases are in frame from base 1. Sequences SGHNT (CDR1) and YYREEE (CDR2) are obtained from the germline V gene (reference sequence). The V and J ends are trimmed by 0 bases and 6 bases, leaving 21 bases between them. With the portions outside the CDR3 filled from the reference TRBV5-4 and TRBJ1-1 genes, the complete variable region becomes ETGVTQSPTHLIKTRGQQVTLRCSSQSGHNTVSWYQQALGQGPQFIFQYYREEENGRGNFPPRFSGLQFPNYSSELNVNALELDDSALYLCASSLGGAGVLPPEAFFGQGTRLTVV.